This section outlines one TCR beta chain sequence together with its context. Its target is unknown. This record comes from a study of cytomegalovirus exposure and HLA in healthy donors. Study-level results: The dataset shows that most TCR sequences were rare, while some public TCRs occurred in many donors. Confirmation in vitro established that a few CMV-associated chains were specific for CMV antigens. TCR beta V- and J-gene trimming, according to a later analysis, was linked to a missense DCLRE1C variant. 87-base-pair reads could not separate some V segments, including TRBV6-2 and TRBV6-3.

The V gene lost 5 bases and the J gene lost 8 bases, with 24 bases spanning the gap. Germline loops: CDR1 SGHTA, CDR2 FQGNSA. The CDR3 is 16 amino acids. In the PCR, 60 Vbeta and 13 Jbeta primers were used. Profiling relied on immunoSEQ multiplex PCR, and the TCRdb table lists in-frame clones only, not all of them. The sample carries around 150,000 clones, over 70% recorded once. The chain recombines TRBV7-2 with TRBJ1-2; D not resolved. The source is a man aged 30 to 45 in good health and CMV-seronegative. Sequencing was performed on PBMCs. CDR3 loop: CASSLTSRSGFRGYTF. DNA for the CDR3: TGTGCCAGCAGCCTAACTTCTCGATCGGGGTTCAGAGGCTACACCTTC.